This TCR beta chain was documented in a study of early T cells in non-severe SARS-CoV-2 infection. Study-wide context: With bulk RNA from unsorted whole blood as input, sequencing yielded unpaired chains.

Unique molecular identifiers were affixed to single, distinct cDNA molecules. Each CDR3 protein is one row after TCRdb ran MiXCR on the 5' RACE reads. The table lists more than 95,000 distinct CDR3 sequences, about 15% of them singletons. The sample holds a few counts of this clonotype. Its target is unknown. The ends were cut back, 4 bases at V and 10 bases at J, with 10 bases in the middle. Germline values: CDR1 LGHDT, CDR2 YNNKEL (reference sequence). CDR3 length: 11 residues. The study's findings and limits: Database matching using VDJdb favored anti-spike CD8 responses, with private and CD4 specificities left missing.

The sequence came from an adult who was a healthcare worker with PCR-confirmed SARS-CoV-2 infection or an uninfected control (not recorded which). The V and J genes are TRBV3-1 and TRBJ1-1, with D possibly being TRBD1 (6 bases). The sequenced sample consisted of whole blood. The DNA of the CDR3 is TGTGCCAGCAGCCTCGGGACACGAGCTTTCTTT. Its protein is CASSLGTRAFF.